A selection of T cell receptor beta chains follows, all from one sample in a study of tumor and adjacent non-tumor tissue in lung cancer. TCRdb reprocessed the multiplex PCR reads with MiXCR, giving one entry per CDR3 protein. The sample records tens of thousands of distinct CDR3 sequences, more than 60% being singletons. The specimen was lung tumor tissue. The receptor set was obtained from a woman aged 45-65 years with non-small cell lung cancer. Each CDR3 is given with its conserved first and last residue. The D gene is left open where the match is weak. Clone size appears in some rows only: once, few, many, or a class for an expanded clone.

d_gene,j_gene,abundance,v_gene,CDR3aa,CDR3nt
TRBD1,TRBJ2-7,NA,TRBV7-9,CASSRTGSNEQYF,TGTGCCAGCTCCCGGACAGGGAGCAACGAGCAGTACTTC
NA,TRBJ2-1,NA,TRBV12-5,CTSGTGPGSYNEQFF,TGTACTAGTGGCACTGGACCTGGCTCCTACAATGAGCAGTTCTTC
TRBD1,TRBJ1-5,NA,TRBV6-1,CANSIRWDSRQPQHF,TGTGCCAACAGTATACGCTGGGACAGTCGTCAGCCTCAGCATTTT
NA,TRBJ2-2,NA,TRBV11-2,CVSSLESGGSGELFF,TGTGTCAGTAGTCTAGAAAGTGGGGGTTCCGGGGAGCTGTTTTTT
TRBD2,TRBJ2-1,NA,TRBV29-1,CSARKREGGEQFF,TGCAGCGCCAGGAAGCGGGAAGGAGGTGAACAGTTCTTC
TRBD1,TRBJ1-1,NA,TRBV4-1,CASSQVARRTGDTGAFF,TGCGCCAGCAGCCAAGTGGCACGTCGGACAGGGGACACTGGAGCTTTCTTT
TRBD1,TRBJ1-3,NA,TRBV29-1,CSVSGTGTGNTIYF,TGCAGCGTATCCGGGACAGGGACTGGTAACACCATATATTTT
NA,TRBJ2-7,NA,TRBV11-2,CDSSLVTGMYEQYF,TGCGACAGCAGCTTAGTAACCGGGATGTACGAGCAGTACTTC
NA,TRBJ2-7,many,TRBV4-1,CASSQGANYEQYF,TGCGCCAGCAGCCAAGGTGCTAACTACGAGCAGTACTTC
NA,TRBJ2-3,NA,TRBV11-2,CASNPPGPADTDSQYF,TGTGCCAGCAACCCGCCGGGACCAGCGGACACAGATTCGCAGTATTTT
TRBD1,TRBJ2-5,NA,TRBV20-1,CNTKTGGRETQYF,TGCAATACTAAGACAGGGGGCCGAGAGACCCAGTACTTC
NA,TRBJ2-1,many,TRBV5-1,CASSSYYPNEQFF,TGCGCCAGCAGCTCGTATTACCCGAATGAGCAGTTCTTC
TRBD2,TRBJ2-1,NA,TRBV4-1,CASSPGTLLAGSEQFF,TGCGCCAGCAGCCCCGGGACCCTCCTAGCGGGCAGTGAGCAGTTCTTC
NA,TRBJ1-1,NA,TRBV20-1,CSALNLNTEAFF,TGTAGTGCCCTAAATCTGAACACTGAAGCTTTCTTT
NA,TRBJ2-3,many,TRBV6-6,CASSYSAAGSTDTQYF,TGTGCCAGCAGTTACTCCGCGGCAGGAAGCACAGATACGCAGTATTTT
NA,TRBJ2-1,NA,TRBV11-2,CASNSLAGTAMQFF,TGTGCCAGCAACTCTCTTGCCGGGACCGCAATGCAATTCTTC
TRBD2,TRBJ2-7,many,TRBV20-1,CSASLAGEHYEQYF,TGCAGTGCTAGTCTAGCGGGAGAGCATTACGAGCAGTACTTC
TRBD2,TRBJ2-2,NA,TRBV6-4,CASSTSGSSTGELFF,TGTGCCAGCAGTACTAGCGGGAGCAGCACCGGGGAGCTGTTTTTC
NA,TRBJ1-5,NA,TRBV4-1,CASRQVVGSNQPQHF,TGCGCCAGTAGGCAAGTGGTAGGCAGCAATCAGCCCCAGCATTTT